This TCR beta chain stems from a study of regulatory T cells in long-lasting Graves disease. TCR beta libraries were built with iRepertoire HTBI primers and Arm-PCR of CDR3 regions. TCRdb reprocessed the multiplex PCR reads with MiXCR, giving one entry per CDR3 protein. Among about 560,000 distinct CDR3 sequences listed, about 16% were seen once. This clonotype came up many times. The CDR3 is 13 residues long. The V end was cut by 6 bases, the J end by 3 bases, with 9 bases between. Germline V lookup: CDR1 MDHEN, CDR2 SYDVKM. Time point: newly diagnosed GD, antithyroid drugs for less than 3 months. Construction of the TCR library relied on RNA isolated from PBMCs. This sample was also put to use in a study of T cells in Graves' hyperthyroidism and ophthalmopathy.

The chain combines TRBV28 with TRBJ1-5; perhaps TRBD1 as D (6 bases). This specimen consisted of peripheral blood mononuclear cells (PBMCs), obtained at new diagnosis, from a patient treated with antithyroid drugs. This TCR was recovered from a man between 18 and 35 years old with Graves disease. CDR3: CASSRTVNQPQHF. The CDR3 DNA reads as TGTGCCAGCAGCCGGACAGTCAATCAGCCCCAGCATTTT.